The 29 T cell receptor beta chains in this list originate from one sample, sequenced in a study of regulatory T cells in long-lasting Graves disease. The time point here: newly diagnosed GD, antithyroid drugs for less than 3 months. RNA from PBMCs was the source of the TCR library. The authors built TCR beta libraries using iRepertoire HTBI primers and Arm-PCR of CDR3 regions. A single record per CDR3 protein comes from TCRdb applying MiXCR to the multiplex PCR reads. The sample consists of over 350,000 distinct CDR3 sequences, 14% of them appearing once. This sample was also put to use in a study of T cells in Graves' hyperthyroidism and ophthalmopathy.

Sequencing used peripheral blood mononuclear cells (PBMCs), obtained at new diagnosis, from a patient treated with antithyroid drugs. The receptor set was obtained from a woman aged 50 to 60 with Graves disease.

This clonotype is a singleton in its sample. This could be a read error, since a much larger clone is one nucleotide away. The chain uses TRBV11-3 and TRBJ2-1; the match to TRBD2 covers 13 bases. The V gene's germline CDR1 is SGHNT and CDR2 YENEEA. This CDR3 is 15 amino acids long. The CDR3 is CASSVGTSGANEQSF. The CDR3 DNA reads as TGTGCCAGCAGTGTGGGGACTAGCGGGGCCAATGAGCAGTCCTTC.

This clonotype showed up just once. A read error may be the cause here, since a much bigger clone is one base away. Here the CDR3 omits its conserved ending phenylalanine or tryptophan, so a read error is the likely source. V and J are TRBV6-5 and TRBJ2-7; D gene uncertain. Germline CDR1 and CDR2: MNHEY and SVGAGI. V was clipped by 4 bases and J by 4 bases, with 20 bases between them. This CDR3 has 16 residues. The CDR3 loop reads CASSFFVVGIGYEQYS. CDR3 in DNA: TGTGCCAGCAGTTTTTTTGTTGTAGGGATAGGATACGAGCAGTACTCC.

The CDR3 nucleotides are TGTGCCAGCAGTCAAGAGTACGTTTGGGGCGGGAAGGAGACCGGGGAGCTGTTTTTT. Its translation is CASSQEYVWGGKETGELFF. The chain uses TRBV7-9 and TRBJ2-2; possible D gene TRBD2, 6 bases. Trimming stripped 6 bases from V and 5 bases from J, with 28 bases between. Germline V gene sequence: CDR1 SEHNR, CDR2 FQNEAQ (reference sequence). CDR3 length: 19 residues.

The chain combines TRBV28 with TRBJ2-3; D perhaps matches TRBD2 (6 bases). The CDR3 length is 15 residues. From germline, CDR1 is MDHEN and CDR2 SYDVKM. Trimming cost V 6 bases and J 4 bases, with 17 bases left between them. The DNA for the CDR3 is TGTGCCAGCAGCCTTATCCCGGGAGCCCCAGATACGCAGTATTTT. Its translation: CASSLIPGAPDTQYF.

The chain joins TRBV20-1 to TRBJ2-7; D gene unclear. The germline gives CDR1 DFQATT, CDR2 SNEGSKA (reference sequence). The CDR3 totals 13 residues. V was cut by 8 bases and J by 3 bases, with 17 bases left in between. CDR3: CSTPGLADYEQYF. The DNA of the CDR3 is TGCAGTACCCCCGGGCTGGCGGACTACGAGCAGTACTTC.

This clonotype was counted ten times or more. This sequence joins TRBV20-1 and TRBJ2-1; 10 bases align to TRBD2. V was clipped by 2 bases and J by 5 bases; unmatched bases: 6. The CDR3 contains 15 residues. Germline V gene sequence: CDR1 DFQATT, CDR2 SNEGSKA (reference sequence). The CDR3 region has the DNA TGCAGTGCTAGAAACAGCGGGAGGGCCCACAATGAGCAGTTCTTC. It encodes CSARNSGRAHNEQFF.

Ten or more counts support this clonotype. The V and J genes are TRBV28 and TRBJ2-7; 10 bases are shared with TRBD2. Trimming at V came to 3 bases and at J to 0 bases, leaving 2 bases not matched to a gene. The CDR3 is made up of 15 amino acids. The germline gives CDR1 MDHEN, CDR2 SYDVKM. The chain's CDR3 is CASSFPSGSSYEQYF. Here the CDR3 DNA reads TGTGCCAGCAGTTTCCCTAGCGGGAGCTCCTACGAGCAGTACTTC.

This clonotype came up a few times. This chain links TRBV20-1 with TRBJ2-3; either TRBD1 or TRBD2 may fit D (5 bases each). Trimming removed 4 bases from V and 2 bases from J, with 19 bases in between. Per germline, CDR1 DFQATT and CDR2 SNEGSKA (reference sequence). The length of the CDR3 is 16 residues. The chain's CDR3 is CSANSAAVGATDTQYF. Written as DNA, the CDR3 is TGCAGTGCTAACTCGGCAGCGGTAGGGGCCACAGATACGCAGTATTTT.

This clonotype was seen a handful of times. The chain uses TRBV10-2 and TRBJ2-4; tentatively, D is TRBD2 (5 bases). The germline gives CDR1 WSHSY, CDR2 SAAADI. The CDR3 covers 15 residues. Trimming shortened V by 3 bases and J by 0 bases, and 9 bases separated the two germline ends. CDR3 sequence (DNA): TGCGCCAGCAGTGACCAGCGGCTAGCCAAAAACATTCAGTACTTC. It codes for CASSDQRLAKNIQYF.

For this clonotype: A read error may be the cause here, since a much bigger clone is one base away. J is TRBJ2-1 and V is TRBV9; 8 nucleotides agree with TRBD2. CDR1 and CDR2 (germline): SGDLS, YYNGEE. The CDR3 runs to 15 residues. This chain's CDR3 is CASSGTSGTYNERFF. The CDR3 bases are TGTGCCAGCAGCGGAACTAGCGGTACCTACAATGAGCGGTTCTTC.

This clonotype was picked up many times. The chain carries TRBV28 and TRBJ2-5; D unresolved. The germline V gene has CDR1 MDHEN and CDR2 SYDVKM. The V end lost 2 bases, the J end lost 2 bases, and 12 bases lay between the germline ends. This CDR3 region has 15 residues. CDR3 amino acids: CASSLNRTPQETQYF. The CDR3 DNA reads TGTGCCAGCAGTTTAAACAGAACCCCTCAAGAGACCCAGTACTTC. The full variable domain, in which reference TRBV28 and TRBJ2-5 provide the parts outside the CDR3, is DVKVTQSSRYLVKRTGEKVFLECVQDMDHENMFWYRQDPGLGLRLIYFSYDVKMKEKGDIPEGYSVSREKKERFSLILESASTNQTSMYLCASSLNRTPQETQYFGPGTRLLVL.

This clonotype was seen many times. The chain links TRBV12-3 or TRBV12-4 to TRBJ2-4; D is unresolved. V dropped 2 bases and J dropped 0 bases, with 11 bases sitting between them. The CDR3 consists of 16 residues. CDR3 in DNA: TGTGCCAGCAGTTTACTGAGACCCCTAGCCAAAAACATTCAGTACTTC. It encodes CASSLLRPLAKNIQYF.

As regards this clonotype: A much larger clone lies a single base off, so this may be a read error. This chain connects TRBV5-1 to TRBJ2-2, with 8 bases matching TRBD1. Germline CDR1 is SGHRS and CDR2 is YFSETQ. The CDR3 runs 12 residues. Here the CDR3 reads CASNRGSGELSF. CDR3 in DNA: TGCGCCAGCAACAGGGGGTCCGGGGAGCTGTCTTTT.

This clonotype was observed a few times. The CDR3 here is CASSQRAGYEQYF. CDR3 DNA sequence: TGTGCCAGCAGCCAACGGGCCGGATACGAGCAGTACTTC. The chain is built from TRBV9 and TRBJ2-7; no firm D call. The CDR3 length is 13 residues. CDR1 SGDLS and CDR2 YYNGEE come from the germline V gene. Between the trimmed V and J ends, which lost 4 bases and 4 bases, there was a span of 12 bases.

This clonotype was observed many times. This chain uses TRBV6-2 or TRBV6-3 with TRBJ2-1; D is uncertain. Per the germline V gene, CDR1 is MNHEY and CDR2 is SVGEGT. V lost 5 bases and J lost 4, with 15 bases in between. This CDR3 spans 15 amino acids. CDR3 in amino acids: CASSRTTYGYNEQFF. The CDR3 bases are TGTGCCAGCAGTCGTACTACCTATGGTTACAATGAGCAGTTCTTC.

Ten or more counts support this clonotype. The J gene is TRBJ2-5, the V gene TRBV28; D is ambiguous. The V end lost 6 bases, the J end lost 5 bases, and 10 bases lay between the germline ends. The CDR3 spans 12 residues. The germline V gene encodes CDR1 MDHEN and CDR2 SYDVKM. CDR3 sequence: CASSLLQETQYF. The CDR3 DNA reads TGTGCCAGCAGCCTACTTCAGGAGACCCAGTACTTC.

This clonotype has ten or more counts. This sequence joins TRBV28 and TRBJ2-2; D is uncertain. Per the germline V gene, CDR1 is MDHEN and CDR2 is SYDVKM. The CDR3 runs to 14 residues. V was clipped by 4 bases and J by 7 bases, with 13 bases between them. The CDR3 protein is CASSSHKVGGELFF. For the CDR3, the DNA is TGTGCCAGCAGTTCCCATAAAGTGGGCGGGGAGCTGTTTTTT.

This clonotype was counted a few times. The genes are TRBV5-4 and TRBJ2-6, with 9 bases fitting TRBD1. Unmatched junction bases numbered 8, after V lost 4 bases and J lost 0 bases. CDR1 SGHNT and CDR2 YYREEE come from the germline V gene (reference sequence). This CDR3 is 18 amino acids long. In DNA, the CDR3 is TGTGCCAGCAGCCCGGGACAGGGCCCACGCTCTGGGGCCAACGTCCTGACTTTC. Translated, it gives CASSPGQGPRSGANVLTF.

This chain connects TRBV10-3 to TRBJ1-1; 7 bases align to TRBD1. The length of the CDR3 is 17 residues. Trimming at V came to 5 bases and at J to 1 base, leaving 13 bases not matched to a gene. The V gene's germline CDR1 is ENHRY and CDR2 SYGVKD. The CDR3, as DNA: TGTGCCATCAGTTACGGGACAGCCCGAAAGGGGAACACTGAAGCTTTCTTT. Its translation: CAISYGTARKGNTEAFF.

The CDR3 DNA is TGTGCCAGCAGCTTGGCCAATGAAAAACTGTTTTTT. It translates to CASSLANEKLFF. V is TRBV5-5 and J is TRBJ1-4; the D is unclear. Trimming left V 0 bases short and J 5 bases short, with 2 bases between. The CDR3 consists of 12 residues. Germline loops: CDR1 SGHKS, CDR2 YYEKEE (reference sequence).

This clonotype has at least ten counts. The chain uses TRBV27 and TRBJ2-3, with 11 bases lining up with TRBD2. Trimming at V came to 5 bases and at J to 4 bases, leaving 5 bases not matched to a gene. Germline V lookup: CDR1 MNHEY, CDR2 SMNVEV (reference sequence). The CDR3 runs to 15 residues. The CDR3 region is CASSVSGRAPDTQYF. The DNA of the CDR3 is TGTGCCAGCAGTGTTAGCGGGAGGGCACCAGATACGCAGTATTTT.

As for this clonotype: An end of the junction differs from the germline gene, which may be a read error. The chain employs TRBV2 and TRBJ1-1; 12 nucleotides align to TRBD1. Germline assignment: CDR1 SNHLY and CDR2 FYNNEI. This CDR3 contains 15 residues. Here the CDR3 reads CASSGDRGLNTEASF. CDR3 sequence (DNA): TGTGCCAGCAGCGGGGACAGGGGGCTGAACACTGAAGCTTCCTTT. Complete variable domain (other parts from reference TRBV2 and TRBJ1-1): EPEVTQTPSHQVTQMGQEVILRCVPISNHLYFYWYRQILGQKVEFLVSFYNNEISEKSEIFDDQFSVERPDGSNFTLKIRSTKLEDSAMYFCASSGDRGLNTEASFGQGTRLTVV.

The chain carries TRBV2 and TRBJ2-3; D is unresolved. Between the trimmed V and J ends, which lost 8 bases and 7 bases, there was a span of 4 bases. In germline, CDR1 is SNHLY, CDR2 FYNNEI. CDR3 length: 9 amino acids. The CDR3 DNA sequence: TGTGCCAGCGGAAATACGCAGTATTTT. The encoded protein is CASGNTQYF.

This clonotype has at least ten counts. CDR3 coding DNA: TGTGCCATCAGTGAAGGTGGCCGGGCGCCACAAGAGACCCAGTACTTC. Amino acid sequence: CAISEGGRAPQETQYF. The chain carries TRBV10-3 and TRBJ2-5; D is uncertain. CDR3 length: 16 amino acids. V lost 3 bases to trimming and J lost 2 bases, with 16 bases between them. From germline, CDR1 is ENHRY and CDR2 SYGVKD.

Many counts were recorded for this clonotype. The CDR3 nucleotides are TGTGCCAGCAGCCCGCCGGGACTATACTACGAGCAGTACTTC. It encodes CASSPPGLYYEQYF. The chain joins TRBV7-2 to TRBJ2-7; 7 bases line up with TRBD2. V gave up 5 bases and J gave up 3 bases; unmatched junction bases: 7. The CDR3 sequence is 14 residues long. Germline V gives CDR1 SGHTA, CDR2 FQGNSA.

The V and J genes are TRBV20-1 and TRBJ2-7; 14 bases are shared with TRBD2. Germline values: CDR1 DFQATT, CDR2 SNEGSKA (reference sequence). The CDR3 runs to 20 residues. The J segment lost 2 bases and the V segment lost 0 bases, leaving 15 bases of the junction unmatched. The CDR3 nucleotides are TGCAGTGCTAGAGACGGACTAGCGGGAGGTCGGGGATCATCACCCTACGAGCAGTACTTC. Translating gives CSARDGLAGGRGSSPYEQYF.

V is TRBV11-1 and J is TRBJ2-2; 10 bases are shared with TRBD2. V was pared by 6 bases and J by 11 bases, with 9 bases of the junction left unmatched. Germline V CDR1 and CDR2: SGHAT, FQDESV (reference sequence). This CDR3 region has 14 residues. CDR3 amino acids: CASSRASGSRELFF. DNA of the CDR3: TGTGCCAGCAGTCGGGCTAGCGGGAGCCGAGAGCTGTTTTTT.

Many counts were recorded for this clonotype. The V gene is TRBV11-2, the J gene TRBJ2-5; tentative D call: TRBD1 (6 bases). Trimming cost V 6 bases and J 2 bases, with 10 bases left between them. Germline CDR1 SGHAT, CDR2 FQNNGV. The CDR3 extends over 13 amino acids. CDR3 in amino acids: CASREQGQETQYF. The CDR3 DNA reads as TGTGCCAGCAGAGAACAGGGTCAAGAGACCCAGTACTTC.

Of note for this clonotype: This may stem from a read error, because a much larger clone lies one nucleotide away. The chain uses TRBV20-1 and TRBJ2-1; tentatively, D is TRBD2 (8 bases). Germline assignment: CDR1 DFQATT and CDR2 SNEGSKA (reference sequence). The CDR3 contains 19 residues. Trimming took 4 bases from V and 4 from J, leaving 29 bases between them. The CDR3 DNA follows: TGCAGTGCTACCGGGACAGATCAACTTGGTGGCGGGAGGTACAATGAGCAGTTCTTC. It codes for CSATGTDQLGGGRYNEQFF.